This TCR beta chain was captured in a study of blood T cell repertoires in COVID-19 (dated by TCRdb to the early 2020s). A note on the overall study: Samples covering the acute and convalescent phases of COVID-19 were provided by collaborators in the United States, Italy and Spain. The samples were drawn from the first 160 participants of the ongoing ImmuneRACE study and from over 950 subjects provided by 6 global collaborators. The repertoires were released in a freely available public database intended as a resource for research on the immune response to SARS-CoV-2. Nearly every sample came with metadata listing a de-identified subject ID, COVID-19 status, age in years and sex. HLA class I and class II types, where available, came from metadata supplied by the sample provider rather than from assay-based typing. The material from the prospective study consisted of cDNA or gDNA derived from T cells, B-cell-depleted T cells, or PBMCs. Subjects who had been exposed to COVID-19, were actively infected with it, or had recovered from it provided the deeply sampled blood TCRbeta repertoires that made up the dataset. What the authors observed across the whole study: Clinical and demographic metadata were provided uncurated, with the amount varying by source and participant.

Each collaborating institution followed its own protocols to collect whole blood in K2EDTA tubes. For TCRbeta analysis, collaborator samples were shipped as frozen whole blood, as isolated PBMCs, or as DNA extracted from either sample type. This clone was picked up a small number of times. Its antigen is not yet known. No base quality values were provided; no much bigger clone lies one nucleotide off. Sequences MNHEY (CDR1) and SVGAGI (CDR2) are obtained from the germline V gene. Including cysteine and phenylalanine, the CDR3 has 14 amino acids. Only the CDR3 DNA is retained, 42 bases long and in frame from the first base. V and J are truncated by 6 bases and 0 bases respectively, leaving an intervening sequence of 8 bases. TCRbeta CDR3 regions were amplified from genomic DNA by means of the immunoSEQ Assay, a bias-controlled multiplex PCR. The authors' analysis ran thus. Within the assay, amplification of reference gene primers was used to estimate how many nucleated cells each sample contained. To quantify the absolute abundance of each unique TCRbeta CDR3 rearrangement, sequence reads were collapsed and filtered. For each sample, productive Simpson clonality was calculated by taking the square root of Simpson's diversity index across productive rearrangements. As stored in TCRdb, this immuneACCESS dataset retains in-frame rearrangements with V and J assigned. A fraction of the clones does not appear; measured against another copy, unresolved V genes explain less than half of the discrepancy, and the remainder lacks a known reason. That table furnishes V, J and clone size, whereas the DNA furnished D and trimming. This sample has about 270,000 clones in its table, and about 85% of those were observed once. The ten largest clonotypes hold roughly 15% of the sample.

Recombination joined TRBV6-5 with TRBJ2-2; a weak D assignment points to TRBD1 (7 bases agree). This TCR derives from a human donor in a cohort sampled during active COVID-19. Sequenced sample: peripheral blood. The encoded CDR3 is CASSRGANTGELFF. At the DNA level, the sequence is TGTGCCAGCAGCAGGGGGGCGAACACCGGGGAGCTGTTTTTT.